Listed below are T cell receptor beta chains from one sample, sequenced in a study of CD8 T cells in ankylosing spondylitis. TCRdb called the 5' RACE reads again in MiXCR, with one record for every CDR3 protein. The profile shows 500,000 to 550,000 distinct CDR3 sequences, 9.5% to 15% of them singletons. The sequencing input was blood, either unsorted or a sorted T cell fraction (not recorded which). These receptors were taken from a male donor with ankylosing spondylitis. The CDR3 runs from the conserved cysteine through the conserved F or W. D genes are given only for firm matches. Clone sizes are given selectively: once, few, many, or a class where the clone is expanded.

d_gene: .; abundance: .; v_gene: TRBV5-6; j_gene: TRBJ2-7; CDR3nt: TGTGCCAGCAGCCCTTTTGCGGGACCGGCACCGGACGAGCAGTACTTC; CDR3aa: CASSPFAGPAPDEQYF
d_gene: .; abundance: .; v_gene: TRBV5-1; j_gene: TRBJ2-7; CDR3nt: TGCGCCAGCAGCTTGGAGGACCCATCTCTCGAGCAGTACTTC; CDR3aa: CASSLEDPSLEQYF
d_gene: .; abundance: .; v_gene: TRBV5-1; j_gene: TRBJ2-7; CDR3nt: TGCGCCAGCAGCCCGGCGGGGAACGAGCAGTACTTC; CDR3aa: CASSPAGNEQYF
d_gene: .; abundance: few; v_gene: TRBV7-2; j_gene: TRBJ2-3; CDR3nt: TGTGCCAGCAGGGTGGGCCTCAGCACAGATACGCAGTATTTT; CDR3aa: CASRVGLSTDTQYF
d_gene: .; abundance: .; v_gene: TRBV7-8; j_gene: TRBJ1-2; CDR3nt: TGTGCCAGCAGCTTATCCTACGTCACAGGAACTACTAACTATGGCTACACCTTC; CDR3aa: CASSLSYVTGTTNYGYTF
d_gene: .; abundance: few; v_gene: TRBV18; j_gene: TRBJ1-1; CDR3nt: TGTGCCAGCTCACCACCGGTACCCGGGGGCGGTTTCTCTGAAGCTTTCTTT; CDR3aa: CASSPPVPGGGFSEAFF
d_gene: .; abundance: .; v_gene: TRBV20-1; j_gene: TRBJ2-2; CDR3nt: TGCAGTGCTAGGCCGGGAGAGGGCACCGGGGAGCTGTTTTTT; CDR3aa: CSARPGEGTGELFF
d_gene: TRBD1; abundance: many; v_gene: TRBV12-3/TRBV12-4; j_gene: TRBJ2-5; CDR3nt: TGTGCCAGCAGTTTGACAGGGGGCCAGACCCAGTACTTC; CDR3aa: CASSLTGGQTQYF
d_gene: .; abundance: many; v_gene: TRBV5-1; j_gene: TRBJ2-2; CDR3nt: TGCGCCAGCAGCGTAGGCAGTTTCACCGGGGAGCTGTTTTTT; CDR3aa: CASSVGSFTGELFF
d_gene: .; abundance: many; v_gene: TRBV5-6; j_gene: TRBJ2-3; CDR3nt: TGTGCCAGCATTTCCTCGGTGGGGAAGGGTGGAGATACGCAGTATTTT; CDR3aa: CASISSVGKGGDTQYF
d_gene: .; abundance: many; v_gene: TRBV5-1; j_gene: TRBJ1-2; CDR3nt: TGTGCCAGCAGTTTAAGGGGTAACTATGGCTACACCTTC; CDR3aa: CASSLRGNYGYTF
d_gene: .; abundance: few; v_gene: TRBV29-1; j_gene: TRBJ1-1; CDR3nt: TGCAGCGTTGAAGGACCAGCACCAGTCACTGAAGCTTTCTTT; CDR3aa: CSVEGPAPVTEAFF
d_gene: .; abundance: .; v_gene: TRBV7-8; j_gene: TRBJ1-1; CDR3nt: TGTGCCAGCCTGAGAGGGACGGCGAACACTGAAGCTTTCTTT; CDR3aa: CASLRGTANTEAFF
d_gene: .; abundance: few; v_gene: TRBV19; j_gene: TRBJ1-1; CDR3nt: TGTGCCAGTGCGGCGGACACTGAAGCTTTCTTT; CDR3aa: CASAADTEAFF
d_gene: .; abundance: few; v_gene: TRBV20-1; j_gene: TRBJ1-5; CDR3nt: TGCAGTGCTCTCCGGGGAGGGGAGAGCAATCAGCCCCAGCATTTT; CDR3aa: CSALRGGESNQPQHF
d_gene: TRBD1; abundance: few; v_gene: TRBV12-3/TRBV12-4; j_gene: TRBJ1-1; CDR3nt: TGTGCCAGCAGTCGACAGGGTCAGGGTATGAACACTGAAGCTTTCTTT; CDR3aa: CASSRQGQGMNTEAFF
d_gene: TRBD1; abundance: many; v_gene: TRBV10-3; j_gene: TRBJ2-6; CDR3nt: TGTGCCATCAGTGCCAAGCAGGGGGCGGAATCTGGGGCCAACGTCCTGACTTTC; CDR3aa: CAISAKQGAESGANVLTF
d_gene: .; abundance: many; v_gene: TRBV29-1; j_gene: TRBJ2-1; CDR3nt: TGCAGCGTAGCACGGACTAGGGACAACAATGAGCAGTTCTTC; CDR3aa: CSVARTRDNNEQFF
d_gene: .; abundance: many; v_gene: TRBV6-5; j_gene: TRBJ1-4; CDR3nt: TGTGCCAGCAGCTACAGTCTGGCAGGGGATAATGAAAAACTGTTTTTT; CDR3aa: CASSYSLAGDNEKLFF
d_gene: .; abundance: few; v_gene: TRBV20-1; j_gene: TRBJ2-3; CDR3nt: TGCAGTGCTAGTCTCGCTACCTCTAGCACAGATACGCAGTATTTT; CDR3aa: CSASLATSSTDTQYF
d_gene: TRBD2; abundance: few; v_gene: TRBV20-1; j_gene: TRBJ2-1; CDR3nt: TGCAGTGCTAGAGTGACTAGCGGGAGATTCGAGCAGTTCTTC; CDR3aa: CSARVTSGRFEQFF
d_gene: .; abundance: many; v_gene: TRBV5-1; j_gene: TRBJ2-2; CDR3nt: TGCGCCAGCAGCATACTCTTGACAGGCGACACCGGGGAGCTGTTTTTT; CDR3aa: CASSILLTGDTGELFF
d_gene: .; abundance: .; v_gene: TRBV12-3/TRBV12-4; j_gene: TRBJ2-3; CDR3nt: TGTGCCAGCAGTTTCAGGACTTCCACAGATACGCAGTATTTT; CDR3aa: CASSFRTSTDTQYF
d_gene: TRBD2; abundance: many; v_gene: TRBV20-1; j_gene: TRBJ2-3; CDR3nt: TGCAGTGCTAGACCGAGGACTAGTACAGATACGCAGTATTTT; CDR3aa: CSARPRTSTDTQYF